The following is a T cell receptor beta chain sequence with its context. Its specificity is not known. The study's findings and limits: Tumor-infiltrating Treg TCR alpha and beta sequences overlapped most with tumor naive CD4+ T cells, then blood naive.

After constant-region reverse-primer amplification, full-length variable regions underwent semi-nested PCR with Nested Universal Primer A. TCRdb re-analysed the 5' RACE reads in MiXCR, keeping a single row per CDR3 protein. The top ten hold roughly 3.3% of the sample, which has tens of thousands of distinct CDR3 sequences, 28% seen once. The sequence was obtained from a female donor with breast cancer. The sequencing sample was made of tumor-infiltrating memory CD4+ T cells sorted from the breast tumor. Subset: memory CD4+ T cells, CD4+CD45RO+CD25-.

The CDR3, as DNA: TGTGCCAGCAGCTTAAACCGGGTAGAGACCCAGTACTTC. The encoded protein is CASSLNRVETQYF. V and J are TRBV7-2 and TRBJ2-5; D call uncertain. Trimming took off 2 bases at V and 4 bases at J, with 8 bases between the two ends. This CDR3 is built from 13 residues. Per germline, CDR1 SGHTA and CDR2 FQGNSA.